This TCR beta chain was observed in a study of T cells expressing NK-cell markers. TCRdb re-called the 5' RACE reads and catalogs CDR3 proteins one per entry, DNA excluded. The sample has 550,000 or so distinct CDR3 sequences; the top ten hold 3% to 4.5%. The CDR3 loop spans 15 amino acids. The material sequenced was blood T cells: a sorted CD56 or NKG2C T cell subset, CD4+ or CD8+ T cells, or bulk PBMC T cells (not recorded which). The sequence was collected from a man between 18 and 35 years old in good health. This chain joins TRBV12-3 or TRBV12-4 and TRBJ2-4; TCRdb returns TRBD1, unconfirmable since there is no DNA. CDR3 protein: CASSWLGAGAVIQYF.